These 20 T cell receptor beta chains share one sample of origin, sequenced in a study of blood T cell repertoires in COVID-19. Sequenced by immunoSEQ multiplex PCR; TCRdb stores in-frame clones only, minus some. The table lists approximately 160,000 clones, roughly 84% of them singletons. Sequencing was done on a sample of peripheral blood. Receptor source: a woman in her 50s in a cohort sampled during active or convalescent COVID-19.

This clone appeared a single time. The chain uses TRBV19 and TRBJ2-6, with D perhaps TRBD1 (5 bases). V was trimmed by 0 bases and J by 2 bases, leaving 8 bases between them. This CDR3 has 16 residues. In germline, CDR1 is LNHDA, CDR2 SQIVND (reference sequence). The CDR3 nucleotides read TGTGCCAGTAGTATAGATTTAGGGGCTGGGGCCAACGTCCTGACTTTC. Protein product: CASSIDLGAGANVLTF.

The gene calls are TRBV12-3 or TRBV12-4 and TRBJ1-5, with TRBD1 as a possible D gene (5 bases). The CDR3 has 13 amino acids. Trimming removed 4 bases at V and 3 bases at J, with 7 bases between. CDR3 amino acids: CASSSTDNQPQHF. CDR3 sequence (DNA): TGTGCCAGCAGTTCGACAGACAATCAGCCCCAGCATTTT.

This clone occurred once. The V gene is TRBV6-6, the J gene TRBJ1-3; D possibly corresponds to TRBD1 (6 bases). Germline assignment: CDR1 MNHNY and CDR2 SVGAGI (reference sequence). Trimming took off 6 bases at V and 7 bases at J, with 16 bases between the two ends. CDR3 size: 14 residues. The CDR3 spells CASSRRGSGNTIYF. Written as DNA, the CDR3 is TGTGCCAGCAGCCGCAGGGGTTCGGGGAACACCATATATTTT.

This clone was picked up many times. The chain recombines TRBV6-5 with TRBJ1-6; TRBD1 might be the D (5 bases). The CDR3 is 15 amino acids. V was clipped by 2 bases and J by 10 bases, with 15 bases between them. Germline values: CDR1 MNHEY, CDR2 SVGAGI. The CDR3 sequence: CASSYGGGVGSPLHF. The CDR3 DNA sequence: TGTGCCAGCAGTTACGGGGGAGGGGTAGGCTCACCCCTCCACTTT.

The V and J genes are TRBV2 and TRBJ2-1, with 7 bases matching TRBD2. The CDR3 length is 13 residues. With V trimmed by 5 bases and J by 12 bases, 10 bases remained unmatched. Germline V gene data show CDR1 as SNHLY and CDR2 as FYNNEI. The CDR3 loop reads CASSNFRGGGQFF. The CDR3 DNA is TGTGCCAGCAGTAACTTTCGCGGGGGAGGGCAGTTCTTC.

CDR3 nucleotides: TGTGCCACCCAACCGGGACAGGCTACAACTAATGAAAAACTGTTTTTT. This encodes CATQPGQATTNEKLFF. The gene calls are TRBV2 and TRBJ1-4, with 8 bases matching TRBD1. Germline assignment: CDR1 SNHLY and CDR2 FYNNEI. The CDR3 spans 16 residues. Losses at the gene ends were 10 bases for V and 0 bases for J; bases not matched to a gene: 10. Full variable domain (outside the CDR3, taken from reference TRBV2 and TRBJ1-4): EPEVTQTPSHQVTQMGQEVILRCVPISNHLYFYWYRQILGQKVEFLVSFYNNEISEKSEIFDDQFSVERPDGSNFTLKIRSTKLEDSAMYFCATQPGQATTNEKLFFGSGTQLSVL.

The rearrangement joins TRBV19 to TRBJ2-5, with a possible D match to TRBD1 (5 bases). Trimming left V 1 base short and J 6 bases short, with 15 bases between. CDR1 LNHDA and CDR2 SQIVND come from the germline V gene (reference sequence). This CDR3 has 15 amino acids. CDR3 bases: TGTGCCAGTAGTATAGGCGACGCAGGGTTAAAGACCCAGTACTTC. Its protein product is CASSIGDAGLKTQYF.

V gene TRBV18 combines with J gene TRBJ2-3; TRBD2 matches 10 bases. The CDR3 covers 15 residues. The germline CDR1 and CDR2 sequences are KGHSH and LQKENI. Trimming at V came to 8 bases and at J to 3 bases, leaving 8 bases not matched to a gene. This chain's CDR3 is CASIVAGGATDTQYF. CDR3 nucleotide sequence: TGTGCCAGCATCGTAGCGGGGGGCGCTACAGATACGCAGTATTTT.

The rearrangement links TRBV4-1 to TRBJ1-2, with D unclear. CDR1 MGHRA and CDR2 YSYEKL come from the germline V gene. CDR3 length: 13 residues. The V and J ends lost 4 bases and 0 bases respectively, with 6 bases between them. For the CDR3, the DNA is TGCGCCAGCAGCCTTGGAGCTAACTATGGCTACACCTTC. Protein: CASSLGANYGYTF.

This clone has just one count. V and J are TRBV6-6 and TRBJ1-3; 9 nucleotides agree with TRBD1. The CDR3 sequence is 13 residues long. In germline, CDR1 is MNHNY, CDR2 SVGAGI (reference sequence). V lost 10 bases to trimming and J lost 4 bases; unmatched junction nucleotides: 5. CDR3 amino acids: CATQDRGGNTIYF. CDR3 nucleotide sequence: TGTGCCACCCAGGACAGGGGCGGAAACACCATATATTTT.

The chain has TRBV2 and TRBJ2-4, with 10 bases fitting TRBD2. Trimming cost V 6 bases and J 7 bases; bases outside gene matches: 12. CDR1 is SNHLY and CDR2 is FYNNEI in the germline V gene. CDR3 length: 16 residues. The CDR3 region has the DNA TGTGCCAGCAGGGGGTTTTGGGGGACTAGCGTGAACATTCAGTACTTC. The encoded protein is CASRGFWGTSVNIQYF.

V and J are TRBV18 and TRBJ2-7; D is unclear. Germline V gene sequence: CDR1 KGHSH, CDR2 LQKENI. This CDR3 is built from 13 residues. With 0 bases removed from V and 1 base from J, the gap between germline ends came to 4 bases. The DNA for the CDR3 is TGTGCCAGCTCACCACCCGGGTCCTACGAGCAGTACTTC. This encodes CASSPPGSYEQYF.

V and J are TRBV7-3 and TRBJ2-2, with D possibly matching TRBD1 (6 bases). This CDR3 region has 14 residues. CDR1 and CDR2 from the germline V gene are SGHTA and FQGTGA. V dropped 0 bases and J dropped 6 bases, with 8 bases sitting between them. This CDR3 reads CASSLTGAAGELFF. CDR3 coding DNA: TGTGCCAGCAGCTTAACGGGGGCTGCCGGGGAGCTGTTTTTT. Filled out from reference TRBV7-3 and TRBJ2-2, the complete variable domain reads GAGVSQTPSNKVTEKGKYVELRCDPISGHTALYWYRQSLGQGPEFLIYFQGTGAADDSGLPNDRFFAVRPEGSVSTLKIQRTERGDSAVYLCASSLTGAAGELFFGEGSRLTVL.

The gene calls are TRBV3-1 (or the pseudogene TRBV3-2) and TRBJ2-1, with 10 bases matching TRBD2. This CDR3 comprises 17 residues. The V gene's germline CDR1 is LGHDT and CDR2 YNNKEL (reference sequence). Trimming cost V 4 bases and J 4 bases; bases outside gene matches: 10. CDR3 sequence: CASSPNPGTSAYNEQFF. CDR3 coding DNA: TGTGCCAGCAGCCCCAACCCCGGGACTAGCGCATACAATGAGCAGTTCTTC.

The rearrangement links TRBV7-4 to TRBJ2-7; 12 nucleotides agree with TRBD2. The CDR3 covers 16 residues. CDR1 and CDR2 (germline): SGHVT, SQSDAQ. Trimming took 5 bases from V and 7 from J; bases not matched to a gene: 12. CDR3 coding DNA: TGTGCCAGCAGCCGAAGACCGCTAGCGGGGGGGAGGGAGCAGTACTTC. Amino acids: CASSRRPLAGGREQYF.

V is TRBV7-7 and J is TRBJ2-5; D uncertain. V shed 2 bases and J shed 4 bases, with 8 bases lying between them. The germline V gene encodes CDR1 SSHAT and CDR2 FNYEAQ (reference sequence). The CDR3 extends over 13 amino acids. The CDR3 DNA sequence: TGTGCCAGCAGCTTAAACCCGGGAGAGACCCAGTACTTC. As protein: CASSLNPGETQYF.

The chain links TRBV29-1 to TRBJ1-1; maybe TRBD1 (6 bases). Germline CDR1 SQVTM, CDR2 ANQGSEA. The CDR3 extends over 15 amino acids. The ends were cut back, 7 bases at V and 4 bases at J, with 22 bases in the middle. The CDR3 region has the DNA TGCAGCGCTCAGCGGACAGCCTCAACCAGCACTGAAGCTTTCTTT. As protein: CSAQRTASTSTEAFF.

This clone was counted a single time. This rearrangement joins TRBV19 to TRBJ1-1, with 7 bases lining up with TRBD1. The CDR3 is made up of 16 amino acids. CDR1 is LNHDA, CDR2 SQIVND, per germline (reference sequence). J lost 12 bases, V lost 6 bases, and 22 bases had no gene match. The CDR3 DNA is TGTGCCAGTAGCCGCCGCCAAGGACAGGAAGGTTCAAAAACTTTCTTT. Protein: CASSRRQGQEGSKTFF.

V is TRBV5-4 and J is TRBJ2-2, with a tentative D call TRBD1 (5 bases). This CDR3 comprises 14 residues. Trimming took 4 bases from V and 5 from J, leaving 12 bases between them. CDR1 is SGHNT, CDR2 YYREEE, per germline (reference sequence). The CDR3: CASSQDQGTGELFF. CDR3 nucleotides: TGTGCCAGCAGCCAAGACCAGGGAACCGGGGAGCTGTTTTTT.

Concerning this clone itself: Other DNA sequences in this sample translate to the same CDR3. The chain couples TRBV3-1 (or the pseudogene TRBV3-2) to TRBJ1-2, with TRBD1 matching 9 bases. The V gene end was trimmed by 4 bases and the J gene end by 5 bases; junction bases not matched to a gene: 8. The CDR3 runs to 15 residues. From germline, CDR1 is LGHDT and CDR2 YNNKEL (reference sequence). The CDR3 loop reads CASSRTGTGWYGYTF. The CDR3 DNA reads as TGTGCCAGCAGCCGAACCGGGACAGGGTGGTATGGCTACACCTTC.